Below, 18 T cell receptor beta chains from the same sample are listed, as sequenced in a study of tumor and adjacent non-tumor tissue in lung cancer. No cell sorting was done before RNA was extracted from the tissue. The normal lung tissue was taken more than 3 cm from the tumor edge. A modified ARM-PCR protocol with three rounds of nested PCR amplified TCRbeta. TCRdb analysed the multiplex PCR reads with MiXCR anew, one entry per CDR3 protein. Among roughly 49,000 distinct CDR3 sequences listed, 74% were seen once. Sequenced: distant non-tumor lung tissue. These receptors were collected from a woman aged 55-75 years with non-small cell lung cancer.

Note on this clonotype: One end of the junction fails to match germline, which may point to a read error. The J gene is TRBJ1-5, the V gene TRBV4-2; D call uncertain. The V gene's germline CDR1 is LGHNA and CDR2 YNFKEQ. The length of the CDR3 is 17 residues. CDR3 sequence: CVSSQDLPGYSIQPQHF. CDR3 nucleotide sequence: TGTGTCAGCAGCCAAGATCTTCCCGGGTATAGCATTCAGCCCCAGCATTTT.

A note on this clonotype: A clone one base away is much larger, so this may be a read error. This chain joins TRBV20-1 and TRBJ1-1; 8 nucleotides line up with TRBD1. CDR3 size: 14 residues. CDR1 and CDR2 from the germline V gene are DFQATT and SNEGSKA (reference sequence). The CDR3 bases are TGCAGTGCTAGAGAGAACAGGGGGAACAATGAAGCTTTCTTT. Translated, it gives CSARENRGNNEAFF.

This clonotype has a count of ten or more. The chain joins TRBV4-3 to TRBJ1-2, with 9 nucleotides matching TRBD1. CDR1 and CDR2 from the germline V gene are LGHNA and YSLEER. The J segment lost 7 bases and the V segment lost 1 base, leaving 4 bases of the junction unmatched. CDR3 length: 14 amino acids. The CDR3 sequence is CASSQGGTGSGYTF. CDR3 nucleotides: TGCGCCAGCAGCCAAGGCGGGACAGGGAGTGGCTACACCTTC.

This clonotype appeared once. The gene calls are TRBV20-1 and TRBJ2-1, with 10 bases fitting TRBD2. The germline gives CDR1 DFQATT, CDR2 SNEGSKA (reference sequence). The CDR3 covers 11 residues. The CDR3 protein is CNASSGSLEFF. The CDR3 DNA follows: TGCAATGCGTCTAGCGGGAGTTTAGAGTTCTTC.

To note about this clonotype: A much larger clone lies a single base off, so this may be a read error. The J gene is TRBJ1-4, the V gene TRBV28; 8 bases are shared with TRBD1. CDR1 MDHEN and CDR2 SYDVKM come from the germline V gene. The CDR3 has 15 residues. V was clipped by 8 bases and J by 8 bases; unmatched bases: 13. The CDR3 nucleotides are TGTGCCAGCGACCTCCCCGGACAGGGAGCCGAAAAACTGTTTTTT. It specifies CASDLPGQGAEKLFF. Combining the CDR3 with reference TRBV28 and TRBJ1-4 gives the whole variable domain DVKVTQSSRYLVKRTGEKVFLECVQDMDHENMFWYRQDPGLGLRLIYFSYDVKMKEKGDIPEGYSVSREKKERFSLILESASTNQTSMYLCASDLPGQGAEKLFFGSGTQLSVL.

Comment on this clonotype: This likely comes from a read error, as the CDR3 has no conserved phenylalanine or tryptophan at its end. The CDR3 DNA sequence: TGTGCTAGCAGTTTAGGAGGGAGCAATCAGCCCCAGCATTCT. Protein: CASSLGGSNQPQHS. The chain is built from TRBV12-3 or TRBV12-4 and TRBJ1-5; D is ambiguous. This CDR3 spans 14 amino acids.

Details on this clonotype: A clone one base away is much larger, so this may be a read error. V gene TRBV28 combines with J gene TRBJ1-1; a possible D gene is TRBD1 (6 bases). Per the germline V gene, CDR1 is MDHEN and CDR2 is SYDVKM. V was pared by 8 bases and J by 0 bases, with 7 bases between. The CDR3 totals 12 residues. Here the CDR3 DNA reads TGTGCCAGCTGGGACATGAACACTGAAGCTTTCTTT. It translates to CASWDMNTEAFF. The entire variable domain, with the rest obtained from reference TRBV28 and TRBJ1-1, is as follows: DVKVTQSSRYLVKRTGEKVFLECVQDMDHENMFWYRQDPGLGLRLIYFSYDVKMKEKGDIPEGYSVSREKKERFSLILESASTNQTSMYLCASWDMNTEAFFGQGTRLTVV.

This clonotype was observed at least ten times. The chain uses TRBV6-1 and TRBJ2-1, with TRBD2 identical over 12 bases. This CDR3 has 15 amino acids. The J segment lost 4 bases and the V segment lost 7 bases, leaving 5 bases of the junction unmatched. Germline assignment: CDR1 MNHNS and CDR2 SASEGT. CDR3 region: CASKLGLAGYNEQFF. CDR3 DNA: TGTGCCAGCAAACTGGGACTAGCGGGTTACAATGAGCAGTTCTTC.

To note about this clonotype: With a much larger clone just one base away, this may be a read error. CDR3 coding DNA: TGTGCCAGCAGTTTTGTATCAGGGAGGGACCTATACGAGCAGTACTTC. Translating gives CASSFVSGRDLYEQYF. V gene TRBV28 combines with J gene TRBJ2-7; 7 nucleotides line up with TRBD2. Germline CDR1 reads MDHEN; CDR2 reads SYDVKM. V lost 3 bases to trimming and J lost 4 bases; unmatched junction nucleotides: 12. The CDR3 is made up of 16 amino acids.

This clonotype was detected only once. Germline is not matched at one junction end, which may reflect a read error. CDR3 residues: CASSDRMGYEQYF. CDR3 in DNA: TGTGCCAGCAGTGACAGGATGGGCTACGAGCAATACTTC. J is TRBJ2-7 and V is TRBV6-6; TRBD1 might be the D (6 bases). Germline V lookup: CDR1 MNHNY, CDR2 SVGAGI (reference sequence). The length of the CDR3 is 13 residues.

In the case of this clonotype: Just one base apart from a much larger clone, this may be a read error. The chain joins TRBV5-1 to TRBJ2-7, with D possibly TRBD1 on 6 matching bases. Germline CDR1 SGHRS, CDR2 YFSETQ. The V gene lost 1 base and the J gene lost 7 bases, with 15 bases spanning the gap. This CDR3 comprises 14 residues. As DNA, the CDR3 is TGCGCCAGCAGCTTGCAGGGGTCAGGGGAAGAGCAGTACTTC. Its translation is CASSLQGSGEEQYF. Supplemented by reference TRBV5-1 and TRBJ2-7, the full variable domain reads KAGVTQTPRYLIKTRGQQVTLSCSPISGHRSVSWYQQTPGQGLQFLFEYFSETQRNKGNFPGRFSGRQFSNSRSEMNVSTLELGDSALYLCASSLQGSGEEQYFGPGTRLTVT.

Note on this clonotype: At one of its ends the junction is not consistent with the germline gene, which may arise from a read error. The chain uses TRBV6-2 or TRBV6-3 and TRBJ2-3; possibly TRBD2 for D (6 bases). The CDR3 length is 17 residues. Germline V gene sequence: CDR1 MNHEY, CDR2 SVGEGT. CDR3 amino acids: CASSLRGDTSGRDTQFF. CDR3 in DNA: TGTGCCAGCAGTTTGCGCGGAGATACCTCCGGGAGAGATACGCAGTTTTTT.

As regards this clonotype: The junction departs from germline at one end; a sequencing error may be responsible. The chain links TRBV6-6 to TRBJ1-6, with D unresolved. The CDR3 has 17 residues. Germline assignment: CDR1 MNHNY and CDR2 SVGAGI (reference sequence). CDR3 sequence reads: CACSFDEESYYNSPLHF. The CDR3 bases are TGTGCCTGCAGTTTTGACGAAGAGAGCTACTATAATTCACCCCTCCACTTT.

As for this clonotype: The CDR3 does not close with the conserved phenylalanine or tryptophan, likely indicating a read error. This sequence joins TRBV11-3 and TRBJ2-7, with D possibly TRBD1 on 6 matching bases. Germline V gene lookup returns CDR1 SGHNT and CDR2 YENEEA. V gave up 6 bases and J gave up 4 bases, with 19 bases separating them. CDR3 size: 15 residues. For the CDR3, the DNA is TGTGCCAGCAGTTTACGGGCAGGGGTCTCATACGAGCAGTACTTA. This gives the protein CASSLRAGVSYEQYL.

Turning to this clonotype: Without the conserved terminal phenylalanine or tryptophan, this CDR3 likely stems from a read error. The V call is TRBV29-1, the J call TRBJ1-2; 7 positions match TRBD1. J lost 4 bases, V lost 7 bases, and 12 bases had no gene match. Germline V CDR1 and CDR2: SQVTM, ANQGSEA. This CDR3 has 14 residues. CDR3 residues: CSAKNSGDSYGYTI. In DNA, the CDR3 is TGCAGCGCCAAAAACTCAGGGGACAGCTATGGCTACACCATC.

To note about this clonotype: The missing conserved phenylalanine or tryptophan at the end of this CDR3 makes a read error likely. V usage is TRBV10-1 and J usage is TRBJ2-2; D uncertain. Deletions cut 8 bases from V and 12 bases from J, with 16 bases between. From germline, CDR1 is WNHNN and CDR2 SYGVQD (reference sequence). CDR3 length equals 12 residues. CDR3 bases: TGCGCCAGCGCTAGAATTGCCTGGAAGCTGTTTTAT. Its protein product is CASARIAWKLFY.

As for this clonotype: A much larger clone lies a single base off, so this may be a read error. The chain employs TRBV6-2 or TRBV6-3 and TRBJ2-3; no reliable D call. The germline V gene encodes CDR1 MNHEY and CDR2 SVGEGT. The CDR3 totals 12 residues. The CDR3: CVNSFPSDTQYF. The CDR3 region has the DNA TGTGTCAACAGTTTTCCTAGTGATACGCAGTATTTT.

Only one count was recorded for this clonotype. One junction end disagrees with the germline gene, perhaps due to a read error. This sequence joins TRBV12-3 or TRBV12-4 and TRBJ2-2; the D is unclear. The CDR3 covers 14 residues. As DNA, the CDR3 is TGTGCCAGTAGTTTGAGGCACAACATCGGGGAGCTGTTTTTT. This codes for CASSLRHNIGELFF.